This entry lists 25 T cell receptor beta chains sequenced from one sample in a study of shared clonotypes between healthy human individuals. Sequenced by immunoSEQ multiplex PCR; TCRdb stores in-frame clones only, minus some. The sample includes around 1.5 million clones, 95% to 99% of them seen just once. What was sequenced was naive CD4+ T cells sorted from blood. The subset was: CD45RA+ positively selected. These receptors were collected from a young man in good health.

The chain recombines TRBV5-8 with TRBJ1-1; D perhaps matches TRBD1 (5 bases). This CDR3 comprises 14 residues. The V gene's germline CDR1 is SGHTS and CDR2 YDEGEE. V was clipped by 0 bases and J by 4 bases, with 10 bases between them. Here the CDR3 DNA reads TGTGCCAGCAGCTTGGTGCGACAGAGCACTGAAGCTTTCTTT. Its protein is CASSLVRQSTEAFF.

The J gene is TRBJ2-1, the V gene TRBV9; D gene ambiguous. The CDR3 sequence is 14 residues long. The V gene lost 4 bases and the J gene lost 3 bases, with 11 bases spanning the gap. Germline CDR1 and CDR2: SGDLS and YYNGEE. This CDR3 reads CASSPRPVYNEQFF. CDR3 sequence (DNA): TGTGCCAGCAGCCCTAGACCCGTCTACAATGAGCAGTTCTTC.

The chain combines TRBV7-2 with TRBJ2-7; D remains unclear. Germline V gene sequence: CDR1 SGHTA, CDR2 FQGNSA. The V end lost 5 bases, the J end lost 1 base, and 15 bases lay between the germline ends. The CDR3 has 15 residues. The CDR3 DNA is TGTGCCAGCAGCCGACGGCCCTCCGCATCCTACGAGCAGTACTTC. Translated: CASSRRPSASYEQYF.

This chain uses TRBV6-1 with TRBJ1-1; D may be TRBD1 (5 bases). The CDR3 is 15 amino acids. From germline, CDR1 is MNHNS and CDR2 SASEGT. V gave up 6 bases and J gave up 0 bases, with 14 bases separating them. CDR3 residues: CASSLKGPMNTEAFF. The CDR3 DNA reads as TGTGCCAGCAGCCTGAAGGGACCGATGAACACTGAAGCTTTCTTT.

The chain uses TRBV5-1 and TRBJ2-6, with 10 bases matching TRBD2. Unmatched junction bases numbered 7, after V lost 1 base and J lost 0 bases. This CDR3 region has 19 residues. The germline V gene has CDR1 SGHRS and CDR2 YFSETQ. The CDR3 sequence: CASSLPGLATASGANVLTF. In nucleotides, the CDR3 is TGCGCCAGCAGCTTGCCGGGACTAGCGACTGCCTCTGGGGCCAACGTCCTGACTTTC.

The chain is built from TRBV23-1 and TRBJ1-2; 7 bases agree with TRBD1. TRBV23-1 falls under the ORF class, with uncertain function. The CDR3 sequence is 12 residues long. V dropped 11 bases and J dropped 1; count of bases not matched to a gene: 4. CDR3 DNA sequence: TGCGCCCGAGGACAGGATAACTATGGCTACACCTTC. Its protein product is CARGQDNYGYTF.

The V call is TRBV11-3, the J call TRBJ2-1; 8 nucleotides agree with TRBD2. Per germline, CDR1 SGHNT and CDR2 YENEEA. The CDR3 totals 14 residues. The V segment lost 5 bases and the J segment 4 bases; nucleotides outside the gene matches: 4. CDR3 in DNA: TGTGCCAGCAGCCCATCTAGCGGGTACAATGAGCAGTTCTTC. It is translated as CASSPSSGYNEQFF.

This chain uses TRBV4-1 with TRBJ2-7; D gene uncertain. The CDR3 runs to 13 residues. V was trimmed by 2 bases and J by 4 bases, leaving 9 bases between them. Germline CDR1 reads MGHRA; CDR2 reads YSYEKL. The CDR3 reads CASSQKPFYEQYF. CDR3 coding DNA: TGCGCCAGCAGCCAAAAACCTTTTTACGAGCAGTACTTC.

The chain carries TRBV19 and TRBJ2-1, with a tentative D call TRBD1 (6 bases). V lost 7 bases to trimming and J lost 10 bases, with 14 bases between them. CDR3 size: 12 residues. Germline CDR1 LNHDA, CDR2 SQIVND (reference sequence). The CDR3 here is CASTGGGWEQFF. Here the CDR3 DNA reads TGTGCCAGTACCGGTGGGGGCTGGGAGCAGTTCTTC.

V gene TRBV5-1 combines with J gene TRBJ1-1; D possibly corresponds to TRBD1 (6 bases). Between the trimmed V and J ends, which lost 5 bases and 1 base, there was a span of 9 bases. CDR3 length equals 13 residues. CDR1 is SGHRS, CDR2 YFSETQ, per germline. The CDR3 loop is CASRPDRNTEAFF. The CDR3 DNA follows: TGCGCCAGCAGACCGGACAGGAACACTGAAGCTTTCTTT.

The chain couples TRBV5-1 to TRBJ2-1; weak D call: TRBD2 (5 bases). Germline assignment: CDR1 SGHRS and CDR2 YFSETQ. V was cut by 0 bases and J by 1 base, with 17 bases left in between. The CDR3 spans 18 residues. The CDR3: CASSLAFGRRGSYNEQFF. As DNA, the CDR3 is TGCGCCAGCAGCTTGGCCTTCGGTCGACGAGGGTCCTACAATGAGCAGTTCTTC.

The chain has TRBV18 and TRBJ2-5; 9 bases align to TRBD1. Germline CDR1 and CDR2: KGHSH and LQKENI. Unmatched junction bases numbered 4, after V lost 3 bases and J lost 5 bases. This CDR3 region has 14 residues. Written as DNA, the CDR3 is TGTGCCAGCTCACCCAACAGGGGGCCTGAGACCCAGTACTTC. It specifies CASSPNRGPETQYF. Using reference TRBV18 and TRBJ2-5 for the parts outside the CDR3, the full variable domain is NAGVMQNPRHLVRRRGQEARLRCSPMKGHSHVYWYRQLPEEGLKFMVYLQKENIIDESGMPKERFSAEFPKEGPSILRIQQVVRGDSAAYFCASSPNRGPETQYFGPGTRLLVL.

This rearrangement joins TRBV30 to TRBJ2-4; the D call may be TRBD1 or TRBD2 (5 bases each). The V end lost 4 bases, the J end lost 0 bases, and 19 bases lay between the germline ends. This CDR3 contains 17 residues. Looked up from germline, CDR1 is GTSNPN and CDR2 is SVGIG (reference sequence). The DNA for the CDR3 is TGTGCCTGGATGAAGCCGGGGACGCCTATAGCCAAAAACATTCAGTACTTC. Protein: CAWMKPGTPIAKNIQYF.

The gene calls are TRBV29-1 and TRBJ2-7, with a possible D match to TRBD2 (6 bases). The CDR3 spans 16 residues. V lost 5 bases, J lost 6 bases, and 26 bases lay in between. From germline, CDR1 is SQVTM and CDR2 ANQGSEA. The CDR3 sequence: CSVLSLRRGGSSEQYF. The DNA of the CDR3 is TGCAGCGTTTTAAGTCTTCGGAGGGGTGGTTCGAGCGAGCAGTACTTC.

This rearrangement joins TRBV28 to TRBJ2-7; 8 bases fit TRBD1. Germline CDR1 and CDR2: MDHEN and SYDVKM. The length of the CDR3 is 13 residues. With V trimmed by 10 bases and J by 7 bases, 12 bases remained unmatched. This CDR3 is CAIRGPLSTEQYF. CDR3 sequence (DNA): TGTGCCATCAGGGGGCCCTTATCTACGGAGCAGTACTTC.

The chain's CDR3 is CASSRGGTQETQYF. CDR3 in DNA: TGTGCCAGCAGCCGTGGAGGGACCCAAGAGACCCAGTACTTC. The V gene is TRBV5-6, the J gene TRBJ2-5; a weak D match, TRBD2 (6 bases). The V gene's germline CDR1 is SGHDT and CDR2 YYEEEE. This CDR3 has 14 residues. V was clipped by 4 bases and J by 1 base, with 11 bases between them.

This clone was counted once. The genes are TRBV6-5 and TRBJ1-2; no definite D call. V was shortened by 4 bases and J by 3 bases, with 15 bases between the two germline ends. The CDR3 runs to 15 residues. Germline loops: CDR1 MNHEY, CDR2 SVGAGI. Here the CDR3 reads CASSLGSVIDYGYTF. The DNA of the CDR3 is TGTGCCAGCAGTTTGGGGTCAGTTATTGACTATGGCTACACCTTC.

As for this clone: Within the sample, other DNA sequences also encode this same CDR3. The rearrangement joins TRBV5-1 to TRBJ2-7; tentatively, D is TRBD1 or TRBD2 (5 bases each). V was trimmed by 4 bases and J by 2 bases, leaving 13 bases between them. The germline V gene encodes CDR1 SGHRS and CDR2 YFSETQ. The CDR3 has 14 amino acids. The DNA for the CDR3 is TGCGCCAGCAGCCAAGGGGACGGTACCTACGAGCAGTACTTC. This encodes CASSQGDGTYEQYF.

The chain has TRBV30 and TRBJ1-1; 8 nucleotides agree with TRBD1. Germline loops: CDR1 GTSNPN, CDR2 SVGIG (reference sequence). Trimming took 5 bases from V and 4 from J; bases not matched to a gene: 0. The CDR3 length is 11 residues. Here the CDR3 DNA reads TGTGCCTGGGGGACAGGCACTGAAGCTTTCTTT. Residues: CAWGTGTEAFF.

This sequence joins TRBV9 and TRBJ2-3; D is undetermined. Between the trimmed V and J ends, which lost 1 base and 0 bases, there was a span of 12 bases. Germline lookup yields CDR1 SGDLS and CDR2 YYNGEE. CDR3 length: 16 residues. CDR3 protein: CASSVFDGSSTDTQYF. Here the CDR3 DNA reads TGTGCCAGCAGCGTATTTGATGGATCGAGCACAGATACGCAGTATTTT.

The genes are TRBV6-1 and TRBJ1-1; D is undetermined. The CDR3 spans 13 residues. Germline CDR1 is MNHNS and CDR2 is SASEGT. V was pared by 4 bases and J by 0 bases, with 6 bases between. The CDR3, as DNA: TGTGCCAGCAGTGGTGCGGTGAACACTGAAGCTTTCTTT. It codes for CASSGAVNTEAFF.

This chain uses TRBV28 with TRBJ1-2, with 7 positions matching TRBD1. This CDR3 is built from 14 residues. J lost 4 bases, V lost 5 bases, and 7 bases had no gene match. Germline CDR1 MDHEN, CDR2 SYDVKM. The CDR3 sequence is CASSLTGQIYGYTF. For the CDR3, the DNA is TGTGCCAGCAGTCTTACGGGACAGATCTATGGCTACACCTTC.

The chain carries TRBV27 and TRBJ2-7, with D maybe TRBD2 (5 bases). Trimming pared 8 bases from V and 0 bases from J, leaving 23 bases between. Germline V gives CDR1 MNHEY, CDR2 SMNVEV (reference sequence). The length of the CDR3 is 17 residues. CDR3 residues: CASDKNRTRLSSYEQYF. The CDR3 DNA follows: TGTGCCAGCGACAAGAACCGTACTAGACTGAGCTCCTACGAGCAGTACTTC.

The chain is built from TRBV5-4 and TRBJ1-1; no clear D gene. Germline lookup yields CDR1 SGHNT and CDR2 YYREEE (reference sequence). Between the trimmed V and J ends, which lost 1 base and 6 bases, there was a span of 7 bases. CDR3 length: 12 residues. CDR3 DNA sequence: TGTGCCAGCAGCTTGCAGAAGGCTGAAGCTTTCTTT. Translated: CASSLQKAEAFF.

Written as DNA, the CDR3 is TGTGCCAGCAGCTCCCCCGTAGGGACAGGGGTAGGCTACACCTTC. Translation gives CASSSPVGTGVGYTF. V gene TRBV11-2 combines with J gene TRBJ1-2; 10 positions match TRBD1. Germline V gene lookup returns CDR1 SGHAT and CDR2 FQNNGV. V lost 4 bases and J lost 8; bases outside the gene matches: 10. CDR3 size: 15 residues.